Below are 30 T cell receptor beta chains sequenced from a single sample in a study of regulatory T cells in long-lasting Graves disease. The time point is: newly diagnosed GD, antithyroid drugs for less than 3 months. RNA from PBMCs was the source of the TCR library. Arm-PCR with iRepertoire HTBI primers amplified the CDR3 regions for these TCR beta libraries. TCRdb ran MiXCR on the multiplex PCR reads and lists one entry per CDR3 protein. The sample lists 400,000 to 650,000 distinct CDR3 sequences; 15% to 20% were seen once. The same data also contributed to another study, on T cells in Graves' hyperthyroidism and ophthalmopathy.

The sequencing used peripheral blood mononuclear cells (PBMCs), collected at new diagnosis, from a patient treated with antithyroid drugs. All receptors come from a woman in her forties or fifties with Graves disease.

This clonotype was found a few times. This chain connects TRBV27 to TRBJ2-1, with D tentatively TRBD1 (5 bases). The germline V gene has CDR1 MNHEY and CDR2 SMNVEV (reference sequence). The CDR3 contains 13 residues. Trimming took off 0 bases at V and 15 bases at J, with 15 bases between the two ends. The CDR3 nucleotides are TGTGCCAGCAGTTTATCTCCCCAGGGAACGGCGTTCTTC. It translates to CASSLSPQGTAFF.

For this clonotype: The junction and the germline gene differ at one end; a read error may be behind it. The chain couples TRBV28 to TRBJ2-1, with 10 bases fitting TRBD2. The CDR3 contains 17 residues. From germline, CDR1 is MDHEN and CDR2 SYDVKM. This CDR3 is CASSRAGGGGSYDEQFF. The CDR3 DNA reads as TGTGCCAGCAGCCGAGCGGGAGGGGGTGGCTCCTACGATGAGCAGTTCTTC.

In this sample, this clonotype turned up a few times. The chain couples TRBV28 to TRBJ2-3, with 7 bases that match TRBD2. Trimming cost V 4 bases and J 3 bases; bases outside gene matches: 13. CDR3 length: 17 residues. CDR1 MDHEN and CDR2 SYDVKM come from the germline V gene. The CDR3 here is CASSYPLRASGTDTQYF. The CDR3 DNA is TGTGCCAGCAGTTATCCCCTTAGGGCTAGCGGAACAGATACGCAGTATTTT.

Ten or more counts support this clonotype. The V gene is TRBV5-1, the J gene TRBJ2-7, with a tentative D call TRBD1 (6 bases). The germline V and J ends were trimmed by 0 bases and 5 bases, with 15 bases remaining between them. CDR3 size: 15 residues. Germline V gene lookup returns CDR1 SGHRS and CDR2 YFSETQ. CDR3 sequence reads: CASSLGPGAGHEQYF. The CDR3 DNA reads TGCGCCAGCAGCTTGGGGCCAGGGGCGGGTCACGAGCAGTACTTC.

This clonotype was detected many times. The rearrangement uses TRBV30 and TRBJ1-3; D is possibly TRBD1 (6 bases). CDR1 and CDR2 (germline): GTSNPN, SVGIG (reference sequence). Trimming left V 3 bases short and J 0 bases short, with 9 bases between. The CDR3 totals 14 residues. The DNA for the CDR3 is TGTGCCTGGAGCGGACAGAGCTCTGGAAACACCATATATTTT. Translating it yields CAWSGQSSGNTIYF.

This clonotype was detected ten times or more. V and J are TRBV7-9 and TRBJ2-7, with 9 bases fitting TRBD1. The CDR3 has 15 amino acids. J lost 0 bases, V lost 4 bases, and 4 bases had no gene match. CDR1 and CDR2 from the germline V gene are SEHNR and FQNEAQ (reference sequence). In DNA form, the CDR3 reads TGTGCCAGCAGCTGGGTGGGACAGGGCTCCTACGAGCAGTACTTC. Its translation is CASSWVGQGSYEQYF. The complete variable domain, with remaining parts taken from reference TRBV7-9 and TRBJ2-7, reads DTGVSQNPRHKITKRGQNVTFRCDPISEHNRLYWYRQTLGQGPEFLTYFQNEAQLEKSRLLSDRFSAERPKGSFSTLEIQRTEQGDSAMYLCASSWVGQGSYEQYFGPGTRLTVT.

This clonotype was found a few times. The chain employs TRBV5-1 and TRBJ1-2; no definite D call. Germline-derived CDR1 and CDR2 are SGHRS and YFSETQ. V was shortened by 9 bases and J by 5 bases, with 20 bases between the two germline ends. This CDR3 has 14 amino acids. In nucleotides, the CDR3 is TGCGCCAACCCGATCGGACCACAATCATATGGCTACACCTTC. Protein: CANPIGPQSYGYTF. Looking up the rest from reference TRBV5-1 and TRBJ1-2 gives the full variable domain: KAGVTQTPRYLIKTRGQQVTLSCSPISGHRSVSWYQQTPGQGLQFLFEYFSETQRNKGNFPGRFSGRQFSNSRSEMNVSTLELGDSALYLCANPIGPQSYGYTFGSGTRLTVV.

This clonotype was seen at least ten times. The rearrangement links TRBV2 to TRBJ1-6; the D is unclear. The CDR3 has 14 residues. Per the germline V gene, CDR1 is SNHLY and CDR2 is FYNNEI. V was cut by 4 bases and J by 8 bases, with 12 bases left in between. The CDR3 protein is CASSGGTRHSPLHF. In nucleotides, the CDR3 is TGTGCCAGCAGTGGGGGAACGAGACATTCACCCCTCCACTTT.

This clonotype was counted a few times. A much larger clone lies a single base off, so this may be a read error. The chain joins TRBV5-1 to TRBJ2-7, with D unclear. The germline CDR1 and CDR2 sequences are SGHRS and YFSETQ. V was clipped by 0 bases and J by 2 bases, with 6 bases between them. The length of the CDR3 is 13 residues. The CDR3 DNA follows: TGCGCCAGCAGCTTGGAACGGGCCTACGAGCAGTACTTC. Translated: CASSLERAYEQYF.

V and J are TRBV6-9 and TRBJ2-7; 10 bases map to TRBD2. The germline V gene has CDR1 MNHGY and CDR2 SVAAGI. The CDR3 extends over 15 amino acids. V shed 3 bases, J shed 4 bases, and the junction held 6 bases outside the gene matches. CDR3 sequence: CASSYGLAGAYEQYF. CDR3 coding DNA: TGTGCCAGCAGTTACGGGCTAGCGGGGGCTTACGAGCAGTACTTC.

Ten or more counts support this clonotype. The gene calls are TRBV3-1 and TRBJ1-6; weak D call: TRBD1 (5 bases). The germline CDR1 and CDR2 sequences are LGHDT and YNNKEL (reference sequence). Trimming cost V 11 bases and J 2 bases, with 10 bases left between them. The CDR3 consists of 13 residues. The CDR3 DNA reads as TGTGCCTCCGGGGCTACCTATAATTCACCCCTCCACTTT. Residues: CASGATYNSPLHF. The full variable domain, in which reference TRBV3-1 and TRBJ1-6 provide the parts outside the CDR3, is DTAVSQTPKYLVTQMGNDKSIKCEQNLGHDTMYWYKQDSKKFLKIMFSYNNKELIINETVPNRFSPKSPDKAHLNLHINSLELGDSAVYFCASGATYNSPLHFGNGTRLTVT.

This clonotype was observed a few times. J is TRBJ2-2 and V is TRBV7-6; D unresolved. Trimming stripped 5 bases from V and 6 bases from J, with 7 bases between. Germline CDR1 reads SGHVS; CDR2 reads FNYEAQ. The CDR3 loop spans 12 amino acids. The CDR3 protein is CASSQSPGELFF. The CDR3 bases are TGTGCCAGCAGCCAGAGTCCCGGGGAGCTGTTTTTT.

This clonotype showed up many times. J is TRBJ1-5 and V is TRBV28, with D possibly being TRBD1 (5 bases). The V end lost 2 bases, the J end lost 6 bases, and 14 bases lay between the germline ends. The CDR3 is 15 residues long. Looked up from germline, CDR1 is MDHEN and CDR2 is SYDVKM. Here the CDR3 reads CASSLGQAGGQPQHF. The CDR3 DNA sequence: TGTGCCAGCAGTTTAGGGCAGGCCGGGGGTCAGCCCCAGCATTTT.

V is TRBV6-1 and J is TRBJ1-3; D is uncertain. The CDR3 has 13 amino acids. V lost 4 bases to trimming and J lost 2 bases, with 6 bases between them. From germline, CDR1 is MNHNS and CDR2 SASEGT. The CDR3 coding sequence is TGTGCCAGCAGTGGTTGGACTGGAAACACCATATATTTT. Its translation: CASSGWTGNTIYF.

As regards this clonotype: This may be a read error: a much more frequent sequence differs by one nucleotide. This sequence joins TRBV18 and TRBJ2-1; D call uncertain. CDR3 length equals 12 residues. Per the germline V gene, CDR1 is KGHSH and CDR2 is LQKENI. The CDR3 nucleotides are TGTGTCAGCTCACCATTTATTGATGAGCAGTTCTTC. It specifies CVSSPFIDEQFF.

The rearrangement joins TRBV10-3 to TRBJ2-2; D is ambiguous. CDR3 length: 13 residues. V lost 3 bases and J lost 0, with 2 bases in between. Germline V gene data show CDR1 as ENHRY and CDR2 as SYGVKD. The CDR3 DNA is TGTGCCATCAGTGACCCGAACACCGGGGAGCTGTTTTTT. Its protein product is CAISDPNTGELFF.

The V and J genes are TRBV5-1 and TRBJ2-5; 7 bases line up with TRBD1. V gave up 1 base and J gave up 2 bases; unmatched junction bases: 8. Germline loops: CDR1 SGHRS, CDR2 YFSETQ. The CDR3 has 16 amino acids. The CDR3 protein is CASSLWGTDSQETQYF. The CDR3 DNA reads as TGCGCCAGCAGCTTGTGGGGGACAGATTCTCAAGAGACCCAGTACTTC.

On this clonotype: A clone one base away is much larger, so this may be a read error. The chain combines TRBV6-2 or TRBV6-3 with TRBJ1-1; D ambiguous. The CDR3 is 14 amino acids. CDR1 and CDR2 from the germline V gene are MNHEY and SVGEGT. In DNA, the CDR3 is TGTGCCAGCAGTCGCGACCGGTGGAACACTGAAGCTCTCTTT. Protein product: CASSRDRWNTEALF.

This clonotype was seen ten or more times. The chain is built from TRBV12-3 or TRBV12-4 and TRBJ2-5, with D maybe TRBD1 (6 bases). Trimming cost V 6 bases and J 4 bases, with 12 bases left between them. This CDR3 has 13 amino acids. The CDR3 sequence is CASSPTGGETQYF. The CDR3 DNA reads TGTGCCAGCAGCCCGACAGGAGGAGAGACCCAGTACTTC.

A few counts support this clonotype. The genes are TRBV6-1 and TRBJ2-7; 10 positions match TRBD2. The junction had 9 bases not matched to a gene; V was cut back by 5 bases and J by 8 bases. The germline V gene encodes CDR1 MNHNS and CDR2 SASEGT. The CDR3 totals 14 residues. The CDR3 protein is CASSHSGGDKKQYF. The CDR3 region has the DNA TGTGCCAGCAGTCACAGCGGGGGGGATAAGAAGCAGTACTTC.

The chain uses TRBV6-1 and TRBJ2-4, with a weak D call TRBD2 (6 bases). Germline CDR1 and CDR2: MNHNS and SASEGT. The CDR3 spans 16 residues. V lost 5 bases and J 0 bases, leaving 14 bases between the germline ends. In DNA form, the CDR3 reads TGTGCCAGCAGTACCAAGCGGGTTCTAGCCAAAAACATTCAGTACTTC. Translated, it gives CASSTKRVLAKNIQYF.

This rearrangement joins TRBV20-1 to TRBJ2-1; D remains unclear. The CDR3 length is 14 residues. The germline V gene encodes CDR1 DFQATT and CDR2 SNEGSKA (reference sequence). V was shortened by 5 bases and J by 8 bases, with 19 bases between the two germline ends. The CDR3 loop is CSAQRLVAADEQFF. The CDR3 nucleotides are TGCAGTGCTCAACGACTCGTCGCAGCCGATGAGCAGTTCTTC.

This clonotype was recorded many times. J is TRBJ2-1 and V is TRBV11-3; 7 nucleotides align to TRBD2. Losses at the gene ends were 1 base for V and 0 bases for J; bases not matched to a gene: 6. CDR1 and CDR2 (germline): SGHNT, YENEEA. The CDR3 is made up of 17 amino acids. The CDR3 nucleotides are TGTGCCAGCAGCTTAGGTCTAGCGGTCAGCTCCTACAATGAGCAGTTCTTC. This gives the protein CASSLGLAVSSYNEQFF.

The CDR3 DNA is TGCGCCAGCAGCCAAGGAACCCATGAGGGAGCTTTCTTT. This codes for CASSQGTHEGAFF. This chain uses TRBV4-1 with TRBJ1-1; D unclear. V lost 1 base, J lost 10 bases, and 13 bases lay in between. CDR1 is MGHRA, CDR2 YSYEKL, per germline. CDR3 size: 13 residues.

This clonotype has at least ten counts. The V call is TRBV28, the J call TRBJ2-3; D may correspond to TRBD1 or TRBD2 (5 bases each). V dropped 5 bases and J dropped 2 bases, with 14 bases sitting between them. The CDR3 is made up of 15 amino acids. Germline V lookup: CDR1 MDHEN, CDR2 SYDVKM. CDR3 coding DNA: TGTGCCAGCAGTCCCGCCGGGACGGCCACAGATACGCAGTATTTT. Translating it yields CASSPAGTATDTQYF. The whole variable domain, remainder taken from reference TRBV28 and TRBJ2-3, is DVKVTQSSRYLVKRTGEKVFLECVQDMDHENMFWYRQDPGLGLRLIYFSYDVKMKEKGDIPEGYSVSREKKERFSLILESASTNQTSMYLCASSPAGTATDTQYFGPGTRLTVL.

This clonotype was seen many times. This chain links TRBV12-3 or TRBV12-4 with TRBJ2-1; D gene uncertain. V lost 1 base to trimming and J lost 14 bases, with 9 bases between them. The CDR3 sequence is 11 residues long. CDR3 amino acids: CASSLGQKEFF. As DNA, the CDR3 is TGTGCCAGCAGTTTAGGTCAGAAGGAGTTCTTC.

This chain links TRBV11-2 with TRBJ2-7; TRBD2 might be the D (7 bases). The V gene lost 5 bases and the J gene lost 2 bases, with 13 bases spanning the gap. Germline values: CDR1 SGHAT, CDR2 FQNNGV. The CDR3 covers 14 residues. The CDR3 loop reads CASSLPGGPYEQYF. CDR3 DNA: TGTGCCAGCAGCCTCCCCGGGGGGCCCTACGAGCAGTACTTC. Full variable domain (remainder filled in from reference TRBV11-2 and TRBJ2-7): EAGVAQSPRYKIIEKRQSVAFWCNPISGHATLYWYQQILGQGPKLLIQFQNNGVVDDSQLPKDRFSAERLKGVDSTLKIQPAKLEDSAVYLCASSLPGGPYEQYFGPGTRLTVT.

At least ten counts were recorded for this clonotype. The chain uses TRBV10-3 and TRBJ1-1; no firm D call. The CDR3 runs to 14 residues. Germline V CDR1 and CDR2: ENHRY, SYGVKD. V lost 11 bases and J 1 base, leaving 17 bases between the germline ends. The CDR3 sequence: CASREGVGNTEAFF. The CDR3 DNA sequence: TGTGCCTCTAGGGAGGGTGTAGGGAACACTGAAGCTTTCTTT.

This clonotype was seen only a few times. V and J are TRBV9 and TRBJ2-5, with a weak D call TRBD2 (5 bases). This CDR3 is built from 15 residues. Trimming took off 2 bases at V and 3 bases at J, with 14 bases between the two ends. Germline CDR1 SGDLS, CDR2 YYNGEE. CDR3 in DNA: TGTGCCAGCAGCGTCCGGGGTAACCCCGAAGAGACCCAGTACTTC. Translation gives CASSVRGNPEETQYF. Using reference TRBV9 and TRBJ2-5 for the parts outside the CDR3, the full variable domain is DSGVTQTPKHLITATGQRVTLRCSPRSGDLSVYWYQQSLDQGLQFLIQYYNGEERAKGNILERFSAQQFPDLHSELNLSSLELGDSALYFCASSVRGNPEETQYFGPGTRLLVL.

This clonotype was observed at least ten times. This rearrangement joins TRBV11-2 to TRBJ1-5, with D tentatively TRBD1 (5 bases). V lost 2 bases, J lost 6 bases, and 8 bases lay in between. Germline CDR1 and CDR2: SGHAT and FQNNGV. This CDR3 comprises 13 residues. The CDR3 bases are TGTGCCAGCAGCTTAATGCAGGGTCAGCCCCAGCATTTT. Its translation: CASSLMQGQPQHF.